The source of this T cell receptor beta chain is a study of blood T cell repertoires in COVID-19. Overall study context: Acute and convalescent COVID-19 specimens originated in the United States, Italy and Spain. PBMCs, B-cell-depleted T cells, or T cells were the source of the cDNA or gDNA that made up the material.

In the original analysis: Nucleated cell number was recorded as an estimate derived from reference gene primer amplification. Here immunoSEQ multiplex PCR was the method, and the copy in TCRdb shows in-frame clones only, minus some. V, J and clone size are those of that table, while D and trimming were read from the DNA. The sample consists of about 60,000 clones, 70% to 90% of them appearing once. Input material: peripheral blood. The sequence was obtained from a man aged 55 to 69 with acute or convalescent COVID-19.

CDR3 nucleotide sequence: TGTGCCAGCAGCCGAAGGGGTTCCCCGAGCCTCTACAATGAGCAGTTCTTC. Amino acid sequence: CASSRRGSPSLYNEQFF. This rearrangement joins TRBV7-3 to TRBJ2-1, with a tentative D call TRBD1 (5 bases). The CDR3 covers 17 residues. In germline, CDR1 is SGHTA, CDR2 FQGTGA. V was shortened by 5 bases and J by 3 bases, with 20 bases between the two germline ends.